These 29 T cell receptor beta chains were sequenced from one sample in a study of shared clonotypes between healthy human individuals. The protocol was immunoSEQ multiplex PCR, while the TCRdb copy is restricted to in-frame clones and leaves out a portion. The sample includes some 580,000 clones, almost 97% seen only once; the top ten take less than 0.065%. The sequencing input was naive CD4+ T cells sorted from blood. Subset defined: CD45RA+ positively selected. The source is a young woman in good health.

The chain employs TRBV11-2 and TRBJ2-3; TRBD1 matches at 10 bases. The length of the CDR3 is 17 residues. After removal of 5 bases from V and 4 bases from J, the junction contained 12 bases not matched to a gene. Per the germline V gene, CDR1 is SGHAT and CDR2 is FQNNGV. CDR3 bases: TGTGCCAGCAGCACCCGACAGGGGGCGAGAGGAGCAGATACGCAGTATTTT. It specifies CASSTRQGARGADTQYF.

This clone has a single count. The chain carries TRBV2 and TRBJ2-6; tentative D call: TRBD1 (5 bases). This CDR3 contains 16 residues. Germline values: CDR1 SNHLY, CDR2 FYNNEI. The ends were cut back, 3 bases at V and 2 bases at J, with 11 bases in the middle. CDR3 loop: CASSDRTTAGANVLTF. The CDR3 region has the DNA TGTGCCAGCAGTGATCGGACGACAGCTGGGGCCAACGTCCTGACTTTC.

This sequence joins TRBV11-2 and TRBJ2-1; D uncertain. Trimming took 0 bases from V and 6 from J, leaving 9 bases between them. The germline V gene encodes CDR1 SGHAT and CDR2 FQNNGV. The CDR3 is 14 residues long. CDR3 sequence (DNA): TGTGCCAGCAGCTTAGATATAGTAGTCAATGAGCAGTTCTTC. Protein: CASSLDIVVNEQFF.

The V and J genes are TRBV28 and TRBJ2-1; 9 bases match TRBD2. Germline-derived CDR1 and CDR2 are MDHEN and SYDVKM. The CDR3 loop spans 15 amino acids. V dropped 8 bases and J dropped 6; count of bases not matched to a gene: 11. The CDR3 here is CASLTIAGVLNEQFF. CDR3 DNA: TGTGCCAGCCTTACTATAGCGGGAGTTCTCAATGAGCAGTTCTTC.

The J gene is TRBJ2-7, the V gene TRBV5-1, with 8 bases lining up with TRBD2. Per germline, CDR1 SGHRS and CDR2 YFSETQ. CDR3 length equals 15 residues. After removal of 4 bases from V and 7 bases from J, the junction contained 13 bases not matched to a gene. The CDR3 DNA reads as TGCGCCAGCAGCACGACCCTCGGACGGGGGGGGGAGCAGTACTTC. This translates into CASSTTLGRGGEQYF.

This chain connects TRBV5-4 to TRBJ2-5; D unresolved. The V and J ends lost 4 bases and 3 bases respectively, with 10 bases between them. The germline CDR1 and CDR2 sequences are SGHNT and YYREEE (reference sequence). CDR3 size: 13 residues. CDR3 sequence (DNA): TGTGCCAGCAGCCTCACTACTAAAGAGACCCAGTACTTC. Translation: CASSLTTKETQYF.

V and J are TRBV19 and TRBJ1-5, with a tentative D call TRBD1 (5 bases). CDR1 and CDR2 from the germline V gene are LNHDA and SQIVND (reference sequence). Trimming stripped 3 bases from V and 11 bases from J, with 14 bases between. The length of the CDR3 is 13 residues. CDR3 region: CASSMGVSAAQHF. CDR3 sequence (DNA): TGTGCCAGTAGTATGGGGGTTAGCGCGGCCCAGCATTTT.

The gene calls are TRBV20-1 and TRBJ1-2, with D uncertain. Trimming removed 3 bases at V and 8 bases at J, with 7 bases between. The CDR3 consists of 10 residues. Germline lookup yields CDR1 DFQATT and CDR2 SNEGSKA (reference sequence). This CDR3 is CSARLGGYTF. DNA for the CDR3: TGCAGTGCTAGGCTGGGGGGCTACACCTTC.

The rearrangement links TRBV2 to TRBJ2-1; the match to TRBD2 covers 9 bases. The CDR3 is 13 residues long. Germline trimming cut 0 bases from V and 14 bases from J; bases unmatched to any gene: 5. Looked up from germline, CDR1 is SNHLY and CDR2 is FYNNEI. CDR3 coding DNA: TGTGCCAGCAGTGAAGCAAGACTAGCGGAAAAGTTCTTC. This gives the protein CASSEARLAEKFF.

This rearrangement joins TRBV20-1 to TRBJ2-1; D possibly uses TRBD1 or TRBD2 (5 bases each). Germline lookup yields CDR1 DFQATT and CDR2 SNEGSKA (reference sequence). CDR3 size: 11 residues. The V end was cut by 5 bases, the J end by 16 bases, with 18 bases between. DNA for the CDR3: TGCAGTGCTGGCCTAGCTGGGGCCGCTTTCTTC. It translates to CSAGLAGAAFF.

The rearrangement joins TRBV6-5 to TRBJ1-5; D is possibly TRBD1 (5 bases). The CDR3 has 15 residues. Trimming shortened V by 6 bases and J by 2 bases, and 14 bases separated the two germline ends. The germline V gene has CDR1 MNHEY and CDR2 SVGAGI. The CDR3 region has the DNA TGTGCCAGCAGCGCTATCGCCAGGGGCAATCAGCCCCAGCATTTT. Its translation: CASSAIARGNQPQHF.

As DNA, the CDR3 is TGTGCCAGCAGTTGGACAATACAGGGGCTCAATCAGCCCCAGCATTTT. Protein product: CASSWTIQGLNQPQHF. This chain uses TRBV28 with TRBJ1-5; 7 positions match TRBD1. The germline gives CDR1 MDHEN, CDR2 SYDVKM. V was pared by 4 bases and J by 3 bases, with 9 bases of the junction left unmatched. The CDR3 has 16 amino acids.

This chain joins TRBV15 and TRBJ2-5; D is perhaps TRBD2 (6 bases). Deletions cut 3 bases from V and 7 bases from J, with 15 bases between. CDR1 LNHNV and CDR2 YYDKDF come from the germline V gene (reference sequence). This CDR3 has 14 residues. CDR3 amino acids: CATSSLAEAGTQYF. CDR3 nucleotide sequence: TGTGCCACCAGCAGCTTAGCGGAAGCGGGGACCCAGTACTTC.

DNA for the CDR3: TGTGCCAGCAGTCCCCGGTTAGGGACAGGTCGCACAGATACGCAGTATTTT. It specifies CASSPRLGTGRTDTQYF. The genes are TRBV25-1 and TRBJ2-3; 8 nucleotides agree with TRBD1. The CDR3 sequence is 17 residues long. The junction had 11 bases not matched to a gene; V was cut back by 5 bases and J by 1 base. CDR1 and CDR2 (germline): MGHDK, SYGVNS.

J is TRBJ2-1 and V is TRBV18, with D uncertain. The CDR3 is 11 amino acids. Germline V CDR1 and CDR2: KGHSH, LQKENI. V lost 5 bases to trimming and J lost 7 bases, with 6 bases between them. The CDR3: CASSIQNEQFF. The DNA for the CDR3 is TGTGCCAGCTCAATCCAGAATGAGCAGTTCTTC.

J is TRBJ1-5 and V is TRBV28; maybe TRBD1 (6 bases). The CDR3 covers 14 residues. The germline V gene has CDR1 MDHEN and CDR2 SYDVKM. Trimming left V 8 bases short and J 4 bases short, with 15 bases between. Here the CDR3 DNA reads TGTGCCAGCGCGGAGACAGGACTTAATCAGCCCCAGCATTTT. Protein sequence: CASAETGLNQPQHF.

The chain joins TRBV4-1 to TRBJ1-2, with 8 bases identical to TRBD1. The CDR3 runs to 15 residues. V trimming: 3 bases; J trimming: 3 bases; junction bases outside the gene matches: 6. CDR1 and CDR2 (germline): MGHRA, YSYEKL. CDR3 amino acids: CASSHNRGSYYGYTF. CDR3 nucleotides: TGCGCCAGCAGCCACAACAGGGGGTCGTACTATGGCTACACCTTC.

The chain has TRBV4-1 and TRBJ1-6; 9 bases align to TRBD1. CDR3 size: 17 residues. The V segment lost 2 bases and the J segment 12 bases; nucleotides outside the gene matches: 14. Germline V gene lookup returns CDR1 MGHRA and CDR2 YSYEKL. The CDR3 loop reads CASSQPVTGTGRGPLHF. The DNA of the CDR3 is TGCGCCAGCAGCCAACCGGTGACCGGGACAGGGAGGGGACCCCTCCACTTT.

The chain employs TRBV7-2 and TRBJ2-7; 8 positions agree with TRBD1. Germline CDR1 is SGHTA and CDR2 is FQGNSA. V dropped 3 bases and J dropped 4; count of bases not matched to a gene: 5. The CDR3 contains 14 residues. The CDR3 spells CASSFQGAGYEQYF. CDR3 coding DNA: TGTGCCAGCAGCTTCCAGGGGGCAGGGTACGAGCAGTACTTC.

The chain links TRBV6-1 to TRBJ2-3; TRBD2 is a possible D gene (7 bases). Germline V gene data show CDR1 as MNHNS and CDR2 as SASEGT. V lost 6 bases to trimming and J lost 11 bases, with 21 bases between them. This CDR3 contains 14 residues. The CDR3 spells CASRREGDPNGQYF. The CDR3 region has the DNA TGTGCCAGCAGGAGGGAGGGGGACCCTAACGGGCAGTATTTT.

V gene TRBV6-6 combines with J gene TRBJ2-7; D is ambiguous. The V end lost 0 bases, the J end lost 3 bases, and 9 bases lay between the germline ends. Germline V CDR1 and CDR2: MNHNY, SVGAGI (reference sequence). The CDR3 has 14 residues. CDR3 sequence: CASSYSSSIYEQYF. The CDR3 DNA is TGTGCCAGCAGTTACTCTTCTAGTATCTACGAGCAGTACTTC.

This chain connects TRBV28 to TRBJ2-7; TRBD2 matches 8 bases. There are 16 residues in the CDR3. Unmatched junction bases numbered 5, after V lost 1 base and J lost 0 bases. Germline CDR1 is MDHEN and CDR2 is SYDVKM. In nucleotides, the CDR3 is TGTGCCAGCAGTTTATCGAGCGGGAGTTTCTCCTACGAGCAGTACTTC. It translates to CASSLSSGSFSYEQYF.

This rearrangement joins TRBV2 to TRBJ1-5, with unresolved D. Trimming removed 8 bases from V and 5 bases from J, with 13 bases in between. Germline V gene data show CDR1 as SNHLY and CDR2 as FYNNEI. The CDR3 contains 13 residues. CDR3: CASSLSIDQPQHF. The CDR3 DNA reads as TGTGCCAGCTCGCTCTCTATTGATCAGCCCCAGCATTTT.

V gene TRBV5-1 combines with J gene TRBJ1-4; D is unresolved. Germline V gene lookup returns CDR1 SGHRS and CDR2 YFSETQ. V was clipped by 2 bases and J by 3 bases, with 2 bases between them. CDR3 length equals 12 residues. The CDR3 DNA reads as TGCGCCAGCAGCTTTCCTAATGAAAAACTGTTTTTT. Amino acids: CASSFPNEKLFF.

CDR3 sequence: CASSIGAGGPLTGELFF. CDR3 in DNA: TGCGCCAGCAGTATCGGAGCGGGAGGGCCCCTCACCGGGGAGCTGTTTTTT. The chain uses TRBV10-1 and TRBJ2-2; 10 bases agree with TRBD2. The junction had 10 bases not matched to a gene; V was cut back by 5 bases and J by 4 bases. CDR1 is WNHNN, CDR2 SYGVQD, per germline (reference sequence). This CDR3 spans 17 amino acids.

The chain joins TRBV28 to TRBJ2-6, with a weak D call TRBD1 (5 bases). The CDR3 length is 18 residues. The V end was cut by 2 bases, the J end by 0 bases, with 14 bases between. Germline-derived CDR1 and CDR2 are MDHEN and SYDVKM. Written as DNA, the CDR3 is TGTGCCAGCAGTTTAGGTGCCCGGCAGGGCTCTGGGGCCAACGTCCTGACTTTC. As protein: CASSLGARQGSGANVLTF.

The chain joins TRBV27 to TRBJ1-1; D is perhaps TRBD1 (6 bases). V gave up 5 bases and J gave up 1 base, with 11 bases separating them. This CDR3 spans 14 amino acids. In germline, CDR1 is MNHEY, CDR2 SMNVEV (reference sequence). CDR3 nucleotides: TGTGCCAGCAGTATCGACAGGAGGAACACTGAAGCTTTCTTT. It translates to CASSIDRRNTEAFF.

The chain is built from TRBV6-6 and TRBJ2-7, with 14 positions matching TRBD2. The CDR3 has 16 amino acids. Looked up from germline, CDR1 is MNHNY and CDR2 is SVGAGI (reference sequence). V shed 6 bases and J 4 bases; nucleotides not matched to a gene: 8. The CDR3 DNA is TGTGCCAGCAGCCGAGCCGGGACTAGCGGGGGATACGAGCAGTACTTC. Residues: CASSRAGTSGGYEQYF.

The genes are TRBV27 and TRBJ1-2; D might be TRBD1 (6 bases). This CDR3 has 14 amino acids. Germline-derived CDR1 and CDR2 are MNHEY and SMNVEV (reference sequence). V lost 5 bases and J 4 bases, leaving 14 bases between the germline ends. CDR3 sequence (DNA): TGTGCCAGCAGTGGAAACAGGGAGGGCTATGGCTACACCTTC. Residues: CASSGNREGYGYTF.